A selection of T cell receptor beta chains follows, all from one sample in a study of T-cell memory formation after mild COVID-19. TCRdb recomputed calls from the 5' RACE reads with MiXCR, one row per CDR3 protein. The table lists roughly 86,000 distinct CDR3 sequences, approximately 15% of them singletons. Sequencing input: PBMCs or a T cell subset sorted from them (not recorded which). The receptor set was obtained from a man younger than 35 who had mild COVID-19 (a few samples of this study predate the infection). Cell type and time point are not known. The CDR3 runs from the conserved cysteine through the conserved F or W. Each record gives: D gene, J gene, V gene, clone size, CDR3 protein, CDR3 DNA. D genes are given only for firm matches. Not all rows give a size; the values are once, few, many and, for expanded clones, a class.

TRBD2 TRBJ2-1 TRBV5-1 few CASSLAGGQVEQFF TGCGCCAGCAGCTTAGCGGGGGGGCAGGTTGAGCAGTTCTTC
TRBD1 TRBJ1-2 TRBV5-4 - CASSLAQDRGYGYTF TGTGCCAGCAGCTTGGCCCAGGACAGGGGCTATGGCTACACCTTC
- TRBJ1-2 TRBV28 few CASSLYRDARGYTF TGTGCCAGCAGTTTATACAGGGATGCCAGAGGCTACACCTTC
TRBD1 TRBJ2-7 TRBV5-5 - CASRLRDSSEQYF TGTGCCAGCAGACTGAGGGACAGTTCCGAGCAGTACTTC
- TRBJ2-1 TRBV12-5 few CASGLTTGVDEQFF TGTGCTAGTGGTTTAACTACAGGCGTCGATGAGCAGTTCTTC
- TRBJ2-3 TRBV13 - CASSPLGDTQYF TGTGCCAGCAGCCCCCTGGGAGATACGCAGTATTTT
- TRBJ2-7 TRBV20-1 once CSARDGRETNYEQYF TGCAGTGCTAGAGATGGGAGAGAAACCAACTACGAGCAGTACTTC
- TRBJ2-2 TRBV30 - CAWELTGELFF TGTGCCTGGGAACTTACCGGGGAGCTGTTTTTT
- TRBJ1-5 TRBV15 - CATSRGGGNQPQHF TGTGCCACCAGCAGAGGAGGAGGTAATCAGCCCCAGCATTTT
- TRBJ2-2 TRBV7-9 few CASSLERNTGELFF TGTGCCAGCAGCTTAGAACGGAACACCGGGGAGCTGTTTTTT
- TRBJ1-6 TRBV11-2 - CASSFKVGSPLHF TGTGCCAGCAGCTTTAAGGTCGGATCACCCCTCCACTTT
TRBD1 TRBJ1-4 TRBV5-6 few CASSVSMRPGTGGEKLFF TGTGCCAGCAGCGTTTCAATGAGGCCCGGGACAGGGGGTGAAAAACTGTTTTTT
- TRBJ2-7 TRBV9 few CASSVAGEYEQYF TGTGCCAGCAGCGTAGCCGGGGAATACGAGCAGTACTTC
TRBD2 TRBJ2-1 TRBV29-1 many CSVLPGLANEQFF TGCAGCGTCCTCCCGGGACTAGCCAATGAGCAGTTCTTC
- TRBJ2-7 TRBV7-2 - CASTARQGSYEQYF TGTGCCAGCACCGCCCGGCAGGGGTCCTACGAGCAGTACTTC
TRBD2 TRBJ2-5 TRBV29-1 - CSVFGLAGYLEETQYF TGCAGCGTTTTCGGACTAGCGGGGTACTTGGAGGAGACCCAGTACTTC
TRBD2 TRBJ2-5 TRBV2 - CASSAISGGPGEETQYF TGTGCCAGCAGTGCCATAAGCGGGGGGCCCGGCGAGGAGACCCAGTACTTC
- TRBJ2-5 TRBV12-3/TRBV12-4 - CASASGAGYWKETQYF TGTGCCAGCGCCTCGGGGGCGGGATACTGGAAAGAGACCCAGTACTTC
TRBD1 TRBJ1-2 TRBV4-1 - CASSHPGTGSQGYTF TGCGCCAGCAGCCACCCTGGGACAGGGTCTCAAGGCTACACCTTC
TRBD2 TRBJ2-1 TRBV7-3 - CASSPGLAGAWDEQFF TGTGCCAGCAGCCCCGGCCTAGCGGGGGCCTGGGATGAGCAGTTCTTC
TRBD2 TRBJ2-7 TRBV7-2 many CASSPGTSGGAAEQYF TGTGCCAGCAGCCCCGGGACTAGCGGGGGGGCCGCTGAGCAGTACTTC
TRBD1 TRBJ2-5 TRBV19 few CASSMGTGGREETQYF TGTGCCAGTAGTATGGGGACAGGGGGCAGGGAGGAGACCCAGTACTTC
- TRBJ1-5 TRBV28 - CASSPTAGKHAPQHF TGTGCCAGCAGTCCGACAGCTGGGAAACACGCGCCCCAGCATTTT
- TRBJ2-1 TRBV12-3/TRBV12-4 - CASSNTREQFF TGTGCCAGCAGTAACACGAGGGAGCAGTTCTTC
TRBD1 TRBJ2-7 TRBV7-9 - CASSPTGNVQYF TGTGCCAGCAGCCCGACAGGGAATGTGCAGTACTTC
- TRBJ2-5 TRBV29-1 few CSGLWGTGTQYF TGCAGCGGGTTATGGGGCACGGGGACCCAGTACTTC
- TRBJ1-4 TRBV7-6 few CASSFVGEDEKLFF TGTGCCAGCAGCTTCGTGGGCGAGGATGAAAAACTGTTTTTT
- TRBJ1-1 TRBV6-5 few CASSIERVNTEAFF TGTGCCAGCAGTATCGAGAGGGTGAACACTGAAGCTTTCTTT
- TRBJ2-3 TRBV12-3/TRBV12-4 few CASSVPGTLSTDTQYF TGTGCCAGCAGTGTACCCGGGACACTCTCCACAGATACGCAGTATTTT
- TRBJ1-4 TRBV28 few CASRRPGRLATNEKLFF TGTGCCAGCCGTCGACCGGGACGGCTCGCAACTAATGAAAAACTGTTTTTT
- TRBJ1-4 TRBV14 few CASSQGRGATNEKLFF TGTGCCAGCAGCCAGGGACGGGGTGCAACTAATGAAAAACTGTTTTTT
TRBD1 TRBJ1-1 TRBV7-8 - CASSYWDRGYTEAFF TGTGCCAGCAGCTATTGGGACAGGGGGTACACTGAAGCTTTCTTT
TRBD1 TRBJ1-1 TRBV6-5 - CASSTNAFTGAANTEAFF TGTGCCAGCAGCACCAATGCGTTCACAGGGGCAGCGAACACTGAAGCTTTCTTT
- TRBJ1-5 TRBV5-1 - CASSLDVSNQPQHF TGCGCCAGCAGCTTGGACGTTAGCAATCAGCCCCAGCATTTT
- TRBJ2-3 TRBV5-1 - CASGPWGGTDTQYF TGCGCCAGCGGCCCATGGGGGGGCACAGATACGCAGTATTTT
- TRBJ1-1 TRBV9 - CASSAPWGRAVDTEAFF TGTGCCAGCAGCGCCCCGTGGGGGCGCGCGGTGGACACTGAAGCTTTCTTT